The entry that follows covers one T cell receptor (beta chain) sequence. The CDR3 runs 14 residues. V was shortened by 6 bases and J by 7 bases, with 19 bases between the two germline ends. The germline CDR1 and CDR2 sequences are MNHEY and SVGEGT. This specimen belongs to a study of blood T cell repertoires in COVID-19. As handled by the study authors: Amplification from reference gene primers served as the basis for estimated nucleated cell counts. The assay was immunoSEQ multiplex PCR, and TCRdb's table has in-frame clones only and misses some. V, J and clone size were drawn from that table, and D and trimming were deduced from the DNA. The profile shows roughly 200,000 clones, approximately 87% of them singletons.

The clonotype comes from a woman aged 45 to 65 in a cohort exposed to, infected with or recovered from COVID-19 (not recorded which). Input material: PBMCs or T cells enriched from blood (not recorded which). The chain uses TRBV6-2 or TRBV6-3 and TRBJ2-7; perhaps TRBD2 as D (6 bases). The CDR3 DNA reads as TGTGCCAGCAGCAACCCGATGACCGCGGGGGAGCAGTACTTC. This encodes CASSNPMTAGEQYF.